Only a few counts were recorded for the clone carrying this T cell receptor (beta chain). Its antigen is unidentified. Clones were read by immunoSEQ multiplex PCR, and TCRdb kept only the in-frame ones, dropping some. The sample lists fewer than 200,000 clones; approximately 86% were seen once. The CDR3 length is 13 residues. Trimming at V came to 6 bases and at J to 15 bases, leaving 11 bases not matched to a gene. Germline-derived CDR1 and CDR2 are LNHDA and SQIVND (reference sequence). The source of the sample is a study of T cell responses to AZD1222 COVID-19 vaccine. General observations from the study: Epitopes outside B.1.351 and B.1.1.7 mutated regions reportedly drew nearly half of spike TCRs.

The chain carries TRBV19 and TRBJ2-1; 10 bases align to TRBD2. The sequence was collected from an adult who received the AZD1222 COVID-19 vaccine. Material: peripheral blood, obtained 28 days after the second AZD1222 dose. The CDR3 DNA sequence: TGTGCCAGTAGCCAGACGCTAGCGGGGGTTTGGTTCTTC. It encodes CASSQTLAGVWFF.